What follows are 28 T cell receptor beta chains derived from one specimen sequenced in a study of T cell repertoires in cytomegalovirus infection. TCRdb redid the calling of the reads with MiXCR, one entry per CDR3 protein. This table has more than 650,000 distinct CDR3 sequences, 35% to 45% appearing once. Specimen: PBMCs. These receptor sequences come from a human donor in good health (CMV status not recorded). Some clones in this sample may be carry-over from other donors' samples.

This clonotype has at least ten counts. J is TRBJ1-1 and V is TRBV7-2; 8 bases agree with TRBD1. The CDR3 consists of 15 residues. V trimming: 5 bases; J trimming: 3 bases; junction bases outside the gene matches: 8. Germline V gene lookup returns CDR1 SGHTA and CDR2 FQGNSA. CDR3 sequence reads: CASSPDRGVDTEAFF. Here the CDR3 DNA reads TGTGCCAGCAGCCCAGACAGGGGAGTGGACACTGAAGCTTTCTTT.

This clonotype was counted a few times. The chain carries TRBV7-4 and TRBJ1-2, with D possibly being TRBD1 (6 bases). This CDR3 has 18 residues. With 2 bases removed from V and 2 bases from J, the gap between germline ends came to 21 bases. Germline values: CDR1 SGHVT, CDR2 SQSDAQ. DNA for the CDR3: TGTGCCAGCAGCTTACACCGCGAGCGGGGGGGCGAGAACTATGGCTACACCTTC. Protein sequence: CASSLHRERGGENYGYTF.

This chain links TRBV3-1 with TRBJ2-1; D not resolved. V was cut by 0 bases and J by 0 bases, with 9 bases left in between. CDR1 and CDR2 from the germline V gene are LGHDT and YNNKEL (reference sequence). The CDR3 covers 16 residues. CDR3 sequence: CASSQDPDPSYNEQFF. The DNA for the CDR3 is TGTGCCAGCAGCCAAGACCCGGACCCCTCCTACAATGAGCAGTTCTTC.

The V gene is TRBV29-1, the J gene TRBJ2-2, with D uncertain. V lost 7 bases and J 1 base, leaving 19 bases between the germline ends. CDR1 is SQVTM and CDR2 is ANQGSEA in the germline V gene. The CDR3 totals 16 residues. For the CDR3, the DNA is TGCAGCGCCGGGCCAGGCATCGGATTGAACACCGGGGAGCTGTTTTTT. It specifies CSAGPGIGLNTGELFF.

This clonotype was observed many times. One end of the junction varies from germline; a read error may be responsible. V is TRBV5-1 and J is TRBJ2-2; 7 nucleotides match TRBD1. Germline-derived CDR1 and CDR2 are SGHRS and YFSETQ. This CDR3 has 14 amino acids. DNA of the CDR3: TGTGCCAGCAGCTTAGGGACAGCCACCGGGGAGCTGTTTTTT. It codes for CASSLGTATGELFF.

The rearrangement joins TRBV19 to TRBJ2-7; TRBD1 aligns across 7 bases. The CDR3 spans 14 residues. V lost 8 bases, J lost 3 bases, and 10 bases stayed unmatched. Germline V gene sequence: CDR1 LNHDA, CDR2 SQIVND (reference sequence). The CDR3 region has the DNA TGTGCCAGTGGCAGGGGGATTGTTGGCTACGAGCAGTACTTC. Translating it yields CASGRGIVGYEQYF.

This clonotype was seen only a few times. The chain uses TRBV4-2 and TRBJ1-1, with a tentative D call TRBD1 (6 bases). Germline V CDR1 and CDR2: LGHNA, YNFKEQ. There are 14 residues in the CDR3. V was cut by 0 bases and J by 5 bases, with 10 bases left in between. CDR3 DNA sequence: TGTGCCAGCAGCCAAGAGGCAGGGGTAACTGAAGCTTTCTTT. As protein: CASSQEAGVTEAFF.

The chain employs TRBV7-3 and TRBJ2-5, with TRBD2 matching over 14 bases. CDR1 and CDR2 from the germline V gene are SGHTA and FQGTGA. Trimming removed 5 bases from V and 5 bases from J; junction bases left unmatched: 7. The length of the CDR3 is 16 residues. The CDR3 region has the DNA TGTGCCAGCAGCGGGACTAGCGGGGGAATCGGGGAGACCCAGTACTTC. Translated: CASSGTSGGIGETQYF.

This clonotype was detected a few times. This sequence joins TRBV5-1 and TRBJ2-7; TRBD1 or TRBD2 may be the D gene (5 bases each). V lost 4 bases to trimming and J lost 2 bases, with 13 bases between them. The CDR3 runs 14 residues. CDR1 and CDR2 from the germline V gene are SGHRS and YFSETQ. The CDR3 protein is CASSPGASPYEQYF. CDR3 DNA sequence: TGCGCCAGCAGCCCCGGGGCATCCCCCTACGAGCAGTACTTC.

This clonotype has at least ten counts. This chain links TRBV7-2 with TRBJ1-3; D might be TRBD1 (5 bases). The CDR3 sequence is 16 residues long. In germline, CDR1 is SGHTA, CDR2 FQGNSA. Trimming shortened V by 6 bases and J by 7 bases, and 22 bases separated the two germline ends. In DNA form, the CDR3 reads TGTGCCAGCAGTTACTCTCAGGGCCCGGTCTCCAACACCATATATTTT. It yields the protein CASSYSQGPVSNTIYF. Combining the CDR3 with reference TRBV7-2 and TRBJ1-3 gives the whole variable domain GAGVSQSPSNKVTEKGKDVELRCDPISGHTALYWYRQSLGQGLEFLIYFQGNSAPDKSGLPSDRFSAERTGGSVSTLTIQRTQQEDSAVYLCASSYSQGPVSNTIYFGEGSWLTVV.

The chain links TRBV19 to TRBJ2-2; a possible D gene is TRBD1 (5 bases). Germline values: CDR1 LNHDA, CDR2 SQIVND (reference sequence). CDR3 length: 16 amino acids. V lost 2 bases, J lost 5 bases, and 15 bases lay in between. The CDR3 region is CASSIRKTEKTGELFF. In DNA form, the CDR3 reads TGTGCCAGTAGTATAAGAAAGACAGAAAAGACCGGGGAGCTGTTTTTT.

The CDR3 is CASNPGGAETQYF. CDR3 nucleotides: TGTGCCAGCAATCCCGGGGGTGCAGAGACCCAGTACTTC. This chain joins TRBV2 and TRBJ2-5, with D maybe TRBD2 (6 bases). V was trimmed by 7 bases and J by 4 bases, leaving 13 bases between them. Germline V gives CDR1 SNHLY, CDR2 FYNNEI. The CDR3 is made up of 13 amino acids.

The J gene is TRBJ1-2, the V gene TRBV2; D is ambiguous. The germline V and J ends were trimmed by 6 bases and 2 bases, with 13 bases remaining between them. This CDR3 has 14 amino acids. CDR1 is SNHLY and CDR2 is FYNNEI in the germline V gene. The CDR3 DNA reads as TGTGCCAGCAGCCCGGAGCTGAGCAACTATGGCTACACCTTC. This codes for CASSPELSNYGYTF.

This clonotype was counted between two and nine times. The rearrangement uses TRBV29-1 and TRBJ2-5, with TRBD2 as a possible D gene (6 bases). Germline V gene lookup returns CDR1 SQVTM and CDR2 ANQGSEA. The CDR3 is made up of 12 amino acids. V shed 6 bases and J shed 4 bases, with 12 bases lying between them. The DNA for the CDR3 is TGCAGCGTGGGAGGTGGGCGAGAGACCCAGTACTTC. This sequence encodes CSVGGGRETQYF.

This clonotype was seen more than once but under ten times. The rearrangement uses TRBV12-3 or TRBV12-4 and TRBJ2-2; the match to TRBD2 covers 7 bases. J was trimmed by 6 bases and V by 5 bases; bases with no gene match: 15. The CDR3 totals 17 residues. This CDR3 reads CASSLGSLRGRAGELFF. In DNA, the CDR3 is TGTGCCAGCAGTCTTGGGAGCCTTCGAGGGAGGGCCGGGGAGCTGTTTTTT.

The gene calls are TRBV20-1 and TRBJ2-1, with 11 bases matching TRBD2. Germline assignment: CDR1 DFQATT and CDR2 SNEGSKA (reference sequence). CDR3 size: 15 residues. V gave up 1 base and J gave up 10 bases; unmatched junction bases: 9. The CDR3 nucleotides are TGCAGTGCTAGAGCGACTAGCGGGACCTTTCGCGAGCAGTTCTTC. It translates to CSARATSGTFREQFF.

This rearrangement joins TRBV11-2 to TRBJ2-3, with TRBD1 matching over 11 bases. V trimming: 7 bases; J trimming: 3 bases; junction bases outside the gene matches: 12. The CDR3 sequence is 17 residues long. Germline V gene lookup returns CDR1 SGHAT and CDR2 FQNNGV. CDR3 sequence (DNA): TGTGCCAGCACTTGGGGACAGGGGGGATTTTCGACAGATACGCAGTATTTT. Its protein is CASTWGQGGFSTDTQYF. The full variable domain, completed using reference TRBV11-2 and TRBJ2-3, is EAGVAQSPRYKIIEKRQSVAFWCNPISGHATLYWYQQILGQGPKLLIQFQNNGVVDDSQLPKDRFSAERLKGVDSTLKIQPAKLEDSAVYLCASTWGQGGFSTDTQYFGPGTRLTVL.

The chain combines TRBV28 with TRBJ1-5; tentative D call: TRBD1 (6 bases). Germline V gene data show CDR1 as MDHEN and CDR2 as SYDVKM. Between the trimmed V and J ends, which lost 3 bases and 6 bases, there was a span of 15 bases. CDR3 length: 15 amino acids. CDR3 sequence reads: CASSFPGSRGQPQHF. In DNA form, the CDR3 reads TGTGCCAGCAGTTTTCCGGGGAGCAGGGGTCAGCCCCAGCATTTT. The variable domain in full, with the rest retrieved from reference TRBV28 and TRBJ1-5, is DVKVTQSSRYLVKRTGEKVFLECVQDMDHENMFWYRQDPGLGLRLIYFSYDVKMKEKGDIPEGYSVSREKKERFSLILESASTNQTSMYLCASSFPGSRGQPQHFGDGTRLSIL.

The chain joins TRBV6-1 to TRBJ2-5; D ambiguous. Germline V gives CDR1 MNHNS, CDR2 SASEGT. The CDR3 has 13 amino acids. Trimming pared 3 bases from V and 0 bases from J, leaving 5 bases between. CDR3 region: CASSEAYQETQYF. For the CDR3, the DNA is TGTGCCAGCAGTGAGGCGTACCAAGAGACCCAGTACTTC.

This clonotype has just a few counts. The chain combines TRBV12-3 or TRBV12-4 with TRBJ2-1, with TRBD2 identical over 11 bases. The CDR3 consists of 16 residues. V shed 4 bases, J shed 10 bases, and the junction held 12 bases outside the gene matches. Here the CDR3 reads CASSSVGTSGRVEQFF. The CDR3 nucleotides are TGTGCCAGCAGTTCCGTTGGGACTAGCGGTCGTGTGGAGCAGTTCTTC.

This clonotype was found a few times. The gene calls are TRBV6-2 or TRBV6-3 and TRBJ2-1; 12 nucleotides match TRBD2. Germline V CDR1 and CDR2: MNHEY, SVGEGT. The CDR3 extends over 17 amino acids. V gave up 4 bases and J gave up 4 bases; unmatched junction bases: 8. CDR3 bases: TGTGCCAGCAGTTCTCTGACTAGCGGGAGTTGGTACAATGAGCAGTTCTTC. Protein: CASSSLTSGSWYNEQFF.

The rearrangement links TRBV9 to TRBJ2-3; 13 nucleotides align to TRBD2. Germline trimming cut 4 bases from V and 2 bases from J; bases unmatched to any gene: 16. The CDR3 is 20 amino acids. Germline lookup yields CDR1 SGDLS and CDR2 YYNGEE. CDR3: CASSPRAGLAGTLYTDTQYF. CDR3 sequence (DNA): TGTGCCAGCAGCCCCCGAGCGGGACTAGCGGGAACCCTGTACACAGATACGCAGTATTTT.

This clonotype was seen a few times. The DNA of the CDR3 is TGTGCCATCAGTGAGTCCGGGACGGTAAATTCACCCCTCCACTTT. This gives the protein CAISESGTVNSPLHF. V is TRBV10-3 and J is TRBJ1-6; D may be TRBD1 (5 bases). Germline CDR1 reads ENHRY; CDR2 reads SYGVKD. The CDR3 has 15 amino acids. Trimming stripped 0 bases from V and 7 bases from J, with 10 bases between.

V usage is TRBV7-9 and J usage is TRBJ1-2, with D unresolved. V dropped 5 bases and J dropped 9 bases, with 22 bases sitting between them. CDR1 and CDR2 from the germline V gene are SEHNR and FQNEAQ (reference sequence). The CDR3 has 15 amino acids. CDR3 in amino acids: CASSPDVPTFDRYTF. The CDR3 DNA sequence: TGTGCCAGCAGCCCAGACGTCCCGACCTTTGATCGCTACACCTTC.

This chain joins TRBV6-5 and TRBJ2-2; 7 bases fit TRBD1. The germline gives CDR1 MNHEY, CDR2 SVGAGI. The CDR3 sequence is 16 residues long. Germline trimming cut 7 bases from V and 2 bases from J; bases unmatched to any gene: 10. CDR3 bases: TGTGCCAGCACCCCAGCAGGGACAGTTAACACCGGGGAGCTGTTTTTT. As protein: CASTPAGTVNTGELFF.

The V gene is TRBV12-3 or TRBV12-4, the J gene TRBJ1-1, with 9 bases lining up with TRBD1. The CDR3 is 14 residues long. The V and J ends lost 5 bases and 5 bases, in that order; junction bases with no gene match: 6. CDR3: CASSQGQGGTEAFF. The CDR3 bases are TGTGCCAGCAGTCAGGGACAGGGCGGGACTGAAGCTTTCTTT.

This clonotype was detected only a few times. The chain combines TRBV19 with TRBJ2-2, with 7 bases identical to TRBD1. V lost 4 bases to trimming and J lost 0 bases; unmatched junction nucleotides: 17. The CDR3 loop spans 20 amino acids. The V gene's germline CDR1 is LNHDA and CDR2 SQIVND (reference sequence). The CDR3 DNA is TGTGCCAGTAGTAACGTGCTAATGACAGGGCGACCCGCGAACACCGGGGAGCTGTTTTTT. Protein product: CASSNVLMTGRPANTGELFF.

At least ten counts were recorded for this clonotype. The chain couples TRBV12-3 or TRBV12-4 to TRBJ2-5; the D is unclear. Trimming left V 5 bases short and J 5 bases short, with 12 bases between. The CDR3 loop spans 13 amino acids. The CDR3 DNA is TGTGCCAGCAGTCCAACAGTCACCGAGACCCAGTACTTC. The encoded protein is CASSPTVTETQYF.